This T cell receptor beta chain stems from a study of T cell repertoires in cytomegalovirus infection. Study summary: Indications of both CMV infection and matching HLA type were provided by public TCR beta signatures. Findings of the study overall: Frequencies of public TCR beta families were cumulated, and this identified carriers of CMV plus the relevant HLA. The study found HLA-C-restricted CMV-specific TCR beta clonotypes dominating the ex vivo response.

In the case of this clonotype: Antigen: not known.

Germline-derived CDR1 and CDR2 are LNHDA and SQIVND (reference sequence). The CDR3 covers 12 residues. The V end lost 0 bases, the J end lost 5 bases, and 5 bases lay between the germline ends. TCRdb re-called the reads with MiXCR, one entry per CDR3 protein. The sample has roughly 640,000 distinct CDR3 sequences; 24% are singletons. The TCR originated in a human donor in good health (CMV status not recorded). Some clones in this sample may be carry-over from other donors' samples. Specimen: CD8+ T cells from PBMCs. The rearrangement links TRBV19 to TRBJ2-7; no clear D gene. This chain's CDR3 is CASSIDENEQYF. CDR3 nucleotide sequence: TGTGCCAGTAGTATAGACGAGAACGAGCAGTACTTC.